These T cell receptor beta chains were read from a single sample in a study of T-cell reconstitution after alpha-beta-depleted transplantation in children. TCRdb reprocessed the PCR reads via MiXCR and lists one record per CDR3 protein. The data contain 15,000 to 20,000 distinct CDR3 sequences, 7.7% of them singletons. The specimen was PBMCs, mostly from graft donor cells, collected 60 days after TCRalphabeta/CD19-depleted stem cell transplant. Receptor source: a boy under two years old who had a stem cell transplant for Wiskott-Aldrich syndrome, so the T cells may come from the graft donor. Both conserved end residues are part of each CDR3. The order of the fields is CDR3 DNA, CDR3 protein, V gene, clone size, D gene, J gene, CDR3 length. D genes are given only for firm matches. Clone size, where shown, is once, few, many, or a class for clones that have expanded.

cdr3_nt: TGTGCCAGCAGTGAGGGACAGCAACGTGGTAGCAATCAGCCCCAGCATTTT
cdr3_aa: CASSEGQQRGSNQPQHF
v_call: TRBV6-1
clone_size: many
d_call: TRBD1
j_call: TRBJ1-5
cdr3_length: 17

cdr3_nt: TGTGCCATCAGGGCAAGGGGGGGAGAGACCCAGTACTTC
cdr3_aa: CAIRARGGETQYF
v_call: TRBV10-3
clone_size: medium-sized
d_call: -
j_call: TRBJ2-5
cdr3_length: 13

cdr3_nt: TGTGCCAGCAGTTTAGGAGTCAAGGGATACTCTGGAAACACCATATATTTT
cdr3_aa: CASSLGVKGYSGNTIYF
v_call: TRBV28
clone_size: -
d_call: -
j_call: TRBJ1-3
cdr3_length: 17

cdr3_nt: TGCAGTGCTAGACTAGCGGGAGGCACAGATACGCAGTATTTT
cdr3_aa: CSARLAGGTDTQYF
v_call: TRBV20-1
clone_size: few
d_call: TRBD2
j_call: TRBJ2-3
cdr3_length: 14

cdr3_nt: TGTGCCAGCAGCCAGCCCGGGACTAGTATTCATGAGCAGTTCTTC
cdr3_aa: CASSQPGTSIHEQFF
v_call: TRBV4-2
clone_size: many
d_call: TRBD2
j_call: TRBJ2-1
cdr3_length: 15

cdr3_nt: TGTGCCAGCAGCTTAGGGGCGGTTCTTAGGCACTTC
cdr3_aa: CASSLGAVLRHF
v_call: TRBV7-9
clone_size: many
d_call: -
j_call: TRBJ2-7
cdr3_length: 12

cdr3_nt: TGTGCCAGCAGCTTTCGGGAATCAGATACGCAGTATTTT
cdr3_aa: CASSFRESDTQYF
v_call: TRBV11-2
clone_size: many
d_call: -
j_call: TRBJ2-3
cdr3_length: 13

cdr3_nt: TGTGCCAGCAGCTTAGGGTTGGAGCCCCAGCATTTT
cdr3_aa: CASSLGLEPQHF
v_call: TRBV11-2
clone_size: -
d_call: -
j_call: TRBJ1-5
cdr3_length: 12

cdr3_nt: TGCGCCAGCAGCCAAGGCCTCGACAGGGTCAATGGAAACACCATATATTTT
cdr3_aa: CASSQGLDRVNGNTIYF
v_call: TRBV4-1
clone_size: -
d_call: TRBD1
j_call: TRBJ1-3
cdr3_length: 17

cdr3_nt: TGCAGTGCAAAGACTAGCGGGAGGGCAAACCCTACGCAGTATTTT
cdr3_aa: CSAKTSGRANPTQYF
v_call: TRBV20-1
clone_size: -
d_call: TRBD2
j_call: TRBJ2-3
cdr3_length: 15

cdr3_nt: TGTGCCAGCAGCCGGACAGATACGCAGTATTTT
cdr3_aa: CASSRTDTQYF
v_call: TRBV11-2
clone_size: -
d_call: -
j_call: TRBJ2-3
cdr3_length: 11

cdr3_nt: TGTGCCAGCAGCTTAGGGTACGGGAGTTTTAAGAATGAGCAGTTCTTC
cdr3_aa: CASSLGYGSFKNEQFF
v_call: TRBV7-9
clone_size: many
d_call: -
j_call: TRBJ2-1
cdr3_length: 16

cdr3_nt: TGTGCCACAGGCGGGAGCAATAGCAATCAGCCCCAGCATTTT
cdr3_aa: CATGGSNSNQPQHF
v_call: TRBV19
clone_size: large
d_call: -
j_call: TRBJ1-5
cdr3_length: 14

cdr3_nt: TGTGCCAGCAGCTTATGGTCTAGCGGACTGTACAATGAGCAGTTCTTC
cdr3_aa: CASSLWSSGLYNEQFF
v_call: TRBV7-2
clone_size: many
d_call: TRBD2
j_call: TRBJ2-1
cdr3_length: 16

cdr3_nt: TGCGCCAGCAGCTTGTTCCGGGACACTGAAGCTTTCTTT
cdr3_aa: CASSLFRDTEAFF
v_call: TRBV5-1
clone_size: many
d_call: -
j_call: TRBJ1-1
cdr3_length: 13

cdr3_nt: TGTGCCAGCAGCCAGAATCCATCCTTCCAAGAGACCCAGTACTTC
cdr3_aa: CASSQNPSFQETQYF
v_call: TRBV3-1
clone_size: many
d_call: -
j_call: TRBJ2-5
cdr3_length: 15

cdr3_nt: TGCGCCAGCAGCTCGGGACCCCACTCCTACAATGAGCAGTTCTTC
cdr3_aa: CASSSGPHSYNEQFF
v_call: TRBV5-1
clone_size: many
d_call: -
j_call: TRBJ2-1
cdr3_length: 15

cdr3_nt: TGTGCCACCAGGGGACGGCCGCACGACAATGAGCAGTTCTTC
cdr3_aa: CATRGRPHDNEQFF
v_call: TRBV24-1
clone_size: many
d_call: -
j_call: TRBJ2-1
cdr3_length: 14

cdr3_nt: TGCGCCAGCAGCTCGGGACTAGTAAACGAGCAGTACTTC
cdr3_aa: CASSSGLVNEQYF
v_call: TRBV5-1
clone_size: -
d_call: TRBD2
j_call: TRBJ2-7
cdr3_length: 13

cdr3_nt: TGTGCCAGCAGCTTAGATCGAAGCGTAGAGCAGTTCTTC
cdr3_aa: CASSLDRSVEQFF
v_call: TRBV11-2
clone_size: few
d_call: -
j_call: TRBJ2-1
cdr3_length: 13

cdr3_nt: TGTGCCAGCAGTGAACTAGCGGGGGTCGCCGGGGAGCTGTTTTTT
cdr3_aa: CASSELAGVAGELFF
v_call: TRBV6-1
clone_size: medium-sized
d_call: TRBD2
j_call: TRBJ2-2
cdr3_length: 15

cdr3_nt: TGTGCCAGCAGCATGGGACACCAAGAGACCCAGTACTTC
cdr3_aa: CASSMGHQETQYF
v_call: TRBV11-2
clone_size: many
d_call: -
j_call: TRBJ2-5
cdr3_length: 13

cdr3_nt: TGTGCCAGCAGGGCAGGGACAGGCCGGGGCCGGGGGGAAAAACTGTTTTTT
cdr3_aa: CASRAGTGRGRGEKLFF
v_call: TRBV6-5
clone_size: many
d_call: TRBD1
j_call: TRBJ1-4
cdr3_length: 17

cdr3_nt: TGTGCCAGCAGTCCCCAGGGGGGCACTGGGGCCAACGTCCTGACTTTC
cdr3_aa: CASSPQGGTGANVLTF
v_call: TRBV6-1
clone_size: many
d_call: -
j_call: TRBJ2-6
cdr3_length: 16

cdr3_nt: TGCGCCAGCAGCCTAACCCGGGGACCAATGAACACTGAAGCTTTCTTT
cdr3_aa: CASSLTRGPMNTEAFF
v_call: TRBV5-1
clone_size: many
d_call: -
j_call: TRBJ1-1
cdr3_length: 16

cdr3_nt: TGCAGTGTGAGGTTCTCTGGGGCCTACGTCCTGACTTTC
cdr3_aa: CSVRFSGAYVLTF
v_call: TRBV20-1
clone_size: -
d_call: -
j_call: TRBJ2-6
cdr3_length: 13

cdr3_nt: TGTGCCTGGAGTTTGCGGGACAGGGGTCGGGATACGCAGTATTTT
cdr3_aa: CAWSLRDRGRDTQYF
v_call: TRBV30
clone_size: many
d_call: TRBD1
j_call: TRBJ2-3
cdr3_length: 15